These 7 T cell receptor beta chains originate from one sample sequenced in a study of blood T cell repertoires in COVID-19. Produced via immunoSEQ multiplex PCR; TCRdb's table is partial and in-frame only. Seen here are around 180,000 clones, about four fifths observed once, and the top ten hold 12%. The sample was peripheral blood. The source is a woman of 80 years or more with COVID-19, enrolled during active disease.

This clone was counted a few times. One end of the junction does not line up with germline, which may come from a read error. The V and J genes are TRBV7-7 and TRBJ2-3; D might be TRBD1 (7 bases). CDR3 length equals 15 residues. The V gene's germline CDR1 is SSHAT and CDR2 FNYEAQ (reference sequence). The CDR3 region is CASSAGQRRTDTQYF. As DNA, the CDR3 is TGTGCTAGCAGCGCGGGACAGCGGCGCACAGATACGCAGTATTTT.

The CDR3, as DNA: TGTGCCAGCGGGGAGACAGGGAGACTCTATGGCTACACCTTC. Its protein product is CASGETGRLYGYTF. The chain links TRBV28 to TRBJ1-2, with 7 bases aligning to TRBD1. The length of the CDR3 is 14 residues. Trimming took 8 bases from V and 4 from J; bases not matched to a gene: 10. CDR1 MDHEN and CDR2 SYDVKM come from the germline V gene.

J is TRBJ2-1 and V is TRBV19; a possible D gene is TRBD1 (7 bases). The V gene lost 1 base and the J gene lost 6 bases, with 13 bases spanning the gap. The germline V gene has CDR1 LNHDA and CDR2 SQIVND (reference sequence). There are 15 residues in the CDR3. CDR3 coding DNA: TGTGCCAGTAGTATAGCCCAGGGGGGTGTCAATGAGCAGTTCTTC. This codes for CASSIAQGGVNEQFF.

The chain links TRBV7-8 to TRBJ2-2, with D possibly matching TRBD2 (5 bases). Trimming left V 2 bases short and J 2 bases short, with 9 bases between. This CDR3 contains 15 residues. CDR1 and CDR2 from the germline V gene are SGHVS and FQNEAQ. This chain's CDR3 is CASSLPGINTGELFF. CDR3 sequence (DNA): TGTGCCAGCAGCTTACCGGGGATTAACACCGGGGAGCTGTTTTTT.

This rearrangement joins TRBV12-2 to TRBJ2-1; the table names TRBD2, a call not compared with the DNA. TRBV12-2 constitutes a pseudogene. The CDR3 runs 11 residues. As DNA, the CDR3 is TGTGCAAGTACGGTTAACAATGAGCAGTTCTTC. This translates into CASTVNNEQFF.

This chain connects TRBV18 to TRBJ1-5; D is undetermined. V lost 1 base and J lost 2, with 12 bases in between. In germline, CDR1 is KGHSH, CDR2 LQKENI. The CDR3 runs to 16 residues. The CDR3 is CASSPQGGYRNQPQHF. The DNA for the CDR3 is TGTGCCAGCTCACCACAGGGAGGATATCGCAATCAGCCCCAGCATTTT.

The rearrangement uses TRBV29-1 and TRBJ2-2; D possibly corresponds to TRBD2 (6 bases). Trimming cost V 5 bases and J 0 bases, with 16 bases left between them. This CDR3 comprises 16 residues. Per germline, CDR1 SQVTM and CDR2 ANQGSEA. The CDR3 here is CSVPHPGRPNTGELFF. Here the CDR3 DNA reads TGCAGCGTTCCCCACCCAGGGAGGCCGAACACCGGGGAGCTGTTTTTT.